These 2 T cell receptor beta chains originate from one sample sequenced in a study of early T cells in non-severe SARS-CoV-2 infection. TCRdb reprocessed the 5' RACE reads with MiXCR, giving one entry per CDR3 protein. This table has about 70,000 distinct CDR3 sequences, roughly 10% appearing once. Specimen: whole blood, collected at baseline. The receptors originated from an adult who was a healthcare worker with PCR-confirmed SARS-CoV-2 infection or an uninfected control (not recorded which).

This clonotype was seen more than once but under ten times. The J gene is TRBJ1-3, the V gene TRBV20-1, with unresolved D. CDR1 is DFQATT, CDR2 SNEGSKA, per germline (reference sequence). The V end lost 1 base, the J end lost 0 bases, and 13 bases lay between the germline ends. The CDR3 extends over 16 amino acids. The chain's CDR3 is CSARAAGYDSGNTIYF. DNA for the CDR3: TGCAGTGCTAGAGCTGCGGGATATGACTCTGGAAACACCATATATTTT.

CDR3 loop: CASSRSQGAGNTEAFF. CDR3 sequence (DNA): TGTGCCAGCAGCCGCTCACAGGGGGCGGGTAACACTGAAGCTTTCTTT. The chain combines TRBV4-2 with TRBJ1-1; 9 positions agree with TRBD1. V lost 4 bases and J lost 2; bases outside the gene matches: 8. The CDR3 consists of 16 residues. CDR1 is LGHNA, CDR2 YNFKEQ, per germline.